These 32 T cell receptor beta chains were all obtained from the same sample, sequenced in a study of cytomegalovirus exposure and HLA in healthy donors. Assay used: immunoSEQ multiplex PCR; TCRdb lists only in-frame clones, some missing. Seen here are around 150,000 clones, 70% to 90% observed once, and the top ten hold 4.5% to 7%. Source material: PBMCs. These receptors were obtained from a woman in her 30s in good health and CMV-seronegative.

The chain links TRBV10-2 to TRBJ2-7; D is uncertain. The V end was cut by 5 bases, the J end by 2 bases, with 10 bases between. Germline CDR1 and CDR2: WSHSY and SAAADI. This CDR3 region has 13 residues. DNA for the CDR3: TGCGCCAGCAGTTCGAACGGTCCCTACGAGCAGTACTTC. This gives the protein CASSSNGPYEQYF.

V and J are TRBV5-1 and TRBJ2-1; 8 bases are a match to TRBD2. V gave up 4 bases and J gave up 3 bases; unmatched junction bases: 12. Germline CDR1 is SGHRS and CDR2 is YFSETQ. The CDR3 covers 17 residues. The CDR3 nucleotides read TGCGCCAGCAGCCCGGCCCCCAGCGGGACTAGCTACAATGAGCAGTTCTTC. Translating it yields CASSPAPSGTSYNEQFF.

This clone turned up a few times. The chain links TRBV5-1 to TRBJ2-1; no reliable D call. The V and J ends lost 2 bases and 4 bases respectively, with 4 bases between them. The CDR3 spans 12 residues. The germline gives CDR1 SGHRS, CDR2 YFSETQ. CDR3 sequence reads: CASSLQYNEQFF. The CDR3 DNA reads as TGCGCCAGCAGCTTACAGTACAATGAGCAGTTCTTC.

V and J are TRBV4-1 and TRBJ2-1; 12 bases fit TRBD2. The length of the CDR3 is 16 residues. Germline V gives CDR1 MGHRA, CDR2 YSYEKL. The junction had 4 bases not matched to a gene; V was cut back by 3 bases and J by 4 bases. CDR3 sequence (DNA): TGCGCCAGCAGCCATCAGACTAGCGGGAGTTACAATGAGCAGTTCTTC. It yields the protein CASSHQTSGSYNEQFF.

CDR3 region: CASSQGTSGDTDTQYF. DNA for the CDR3: TGTGCCAGCAGCCAAGGGACTAGCGGGGACACAGATACGCAGTATTTT. The gene calls are TRBV4-2 and TRBJ2-3; 12 bases match TRBD2. The junction had 1 base not matched to a gene; V was cut back by 1 base and J by 2 bases. The CDR3 is 16 residues long. CDR1 and CDR2 from the germline V gene are LGHNA and YNFKEQ.

There are a few counts of this clone. The CDR3 DNA sequence: TGTGCCAGCAGTTTAAGGGGACTAGCTCGCTACGAGCAGTACTTC. It codes for CASSLRGLARYEQYF. This rearrangement joins TRBV28 to TRBJ2-7, with 9 bases matching TRBD2. Trimming cost V 2 bases and J 3 bases; bases outside gene matches: 5. The CDR3 length is 15 residues. CDR1 MDHEN and CDR2 SYDVKM come from the germline V gene. The whole variable domain, filled in from reference TRBV28 and TRBJ2-7, reads DVKVTQSSRYLVKRTGEKVFLECVQDMDHENMFWYRQDPGLGLRLIYFSYDVKMKEKGDIPEGYSVSREKKERFSLILESASTNQTSMYLCASSLRGLARYEQYFGPGTRLTVT.

V gene TRBV29-1 combines with J gene TRBJ1-2, with TRBD1 as a possible D gene (6 bases). The CDR3 is 14 residues long. Germline V lookup: CDR1 SQVTM, CDR2 ANQGSEA. Trimming removed 0 bases at V and 3 bases at J, with 11 bases between. The CDR3 loop reads CSVEDPAGDYGYTF. The CDR3 DNA reads TGCAGCGTTGAAGACCCTGCAGGGGACTATGGCTACACCTTC.

The V and J genes are TRBV6-5 and TRBJ1-2, with 10 bases aligning to TRBD1. The V segment lost 6 bases and the J segment 8 bases; nucleotides outside the gene matches: 12. Looked up from germline, CDR1 is MNHEY and CDR2 is SVGAGI. This CDR3 spans 15 amino acids. The CDR3 DNA follows: TGTGCCAGCAGCGCCGGGACAGGGGTTTTTTTAGGCTACACCTTC. Translated, it gives CASSAGTGVFLGYTF.

This sequence joins TRBV5-6 and TRBJ2-1; 11 bases are a match to TRBD2. V gave up 3 bases and J gave up 6 bases; unmatched junction bases: 14. The CDR3 is 18 residues long. Per germline, CDR1 SGHDT and CDR2 YYEEEE. The CDR3 bases are TGTGCCAGCAGCTGGAGGCGTAGCGGGGGGGCGATTAGCAATGAGCAGTTCTTC. This sequence encodes CASSWRRSGGAISNEQFF.

The gene calls are TRBV27 and TRBJ1-5; the match to TRBD1 covers 10 bases. The J segment lost 1 base and the V segment lost 4 bases, leaving 7 bases of the junction unmatched. Germline values: CDR1 MNHEY, CDR2 SMNVEV (reference sequence). The CDR3 is 17 residues long. In nucleotides, the CDR3 is TGTGCCAGCAGTTCGGGACAGGGGAGGGGGAGCAATCAGCCCCAGCATTTT. Amino acid sequence: CASSSGQGRGSNQPQHF.

The chain couples TRBV7-9 to TRBJ1-5; D is unresolved. The CDR3 sequence is 14 residues long. The germline V gene encodes CDR1 SEHNR and CDR2 FQNEAQ (reference sequence). Trimming removed 1 base at V and 8 bases at J, with 12 bases between. CDR3 amino acids: CASSLDGRREPQHF. The DNA of the CDR3 is TGTGCCAGCAGCTTAGATGGCCGTAGAGAGCCCCAGCATTTT.

The chain has TRBV6-4 and TRBJ2-3; weak D call: TRBD2 (5 bases). The V end lost 5 bases, the J end lost 2 bases, and 14 bases lay between the germline ends. This CDR3 has 15 amino acids. CDR1 is MRHNA and CDR2 is SNTAGT in the germline V gene. The CDR3 DNA is TGTGCCAGCAGTCCACAGCCCGGGGTCACAGATACGCAGTATTTT. Residues: CASSPQPGVTDTQYF.

The J gene is TRBJ1-1, the V gene TRBV18; 7 bases are a match to TRBD1. With 6 bases clipped from V and 1 base from J, the junction kept 2 bases outside the gene matches. CDR1 and CDR2 from the germline V gene are KGHSH and LQKENI. The CDR3 totals 13 residues. The CDR3: CASSGDRNTEAFF. The CDR3 region has the DNA TGTGCCAGCTCGGGGGACAGGAACACTGAAGCTTTCTTT.

The chain joins TRBV6-1 to TRBJ1-5; the D is unclear. CDR1 MNHNS and CDR2 SASEGT come from the germline V gene. The CDR3 runs to 13 residues. Trimming took off 2 bases at V and 6 bases at J, with 8 bases between the two ends. CDR3 loop: CASSESGGQPQHF. The CDR3 DNA follows: TGTGCCAGCAGTGAATCGGGCGGTCAGCCCCAGCATTTT.

V gene TRBV28 combines with J gene TRBJ1-5; D is possibly TRBD1 (5 bases). Germline CDR1 reads MDHEN; CDR2 reads SYDVKM. V lost 4 bases, J lost 0 bases, and 13 bases lay in between. The CDR3 runs 16 residues. In nucleotides, the CDR3 is TGTGCCAGCAGTTCGAGGGACGGGAATAGCAATCAGCCCCAGCATTTT. This codes for CASSSRDGNSNQPQHF.

The chain employs TRBV18 and TRBJ2-3; 14 bases line up with TRBD2. Unmatched junction bases numbered 4, after V lost 7 bases and J lost 4 bases. The CDR3 totals 15 residues. CDR1 and CDR2 from the germline V gene are KGHSH and LQKENI. DNA of the CDR3: TGTGCCAGCTTACGACTAGCGGGGGGGTCAGATACGCAGTATTTT. The encoded protein is CASLRLAGGSDTQYF.

This clone was picked up a small number of times. The genes are TRBV9 and TRBJ1-2, with no clear D. V was pared by 0 bases and J by 5 bases, with 14 bases between. This CDR3 region has 15 residues. CDR1 is SGDLS and CDR2 is YYNGEE in the germline V gene. The CDR3 sequence: CASSVDHSLGYGYTF. In nucleotides, the CDR3 is TGTGCCAGCAGCGTAGATCACAGCCTAGGATATGGCTACACCTTC.

The chain is built from TRBV19 and TRBJ2-7; TRBD1 might be the D (5 bases). The length of the CDR3 is 13 residues. Trimming took off 3 bases at V and 1 base at J, with 7 bases between the two ends. Germline lookup yields CDR1 LNHDA and CDR2 SQIVND (reference sequence). CDR3 DNA sequence: TGTGCCAGTAGTATGGGGCTGTCCTACGAGCAGTACTTC. Translating gives CASSMGLSYEQYF. Looking up the rest from reference TRBV19 and TRBJ2-7 gives the full variable domain: DGGITQSPKYLFRKEGQNVTLSCEQNLNHDAMYWYRQDPGQGLRLIYYSQIVNDFQKGDIAEGYSVSREKKESFPLTVTSAQKNPTAFYLCASSMGLSYEQYFGPGTRLTVT.

The J gene is TRBJ1-1, the V gene TRBV2, with TRBD1 as a possible D gene (5 bases). Between the trimmed V and J ends, which lost 6 bases and 1 base, there was a span of 12 bases. This CDR3 has 14 amino acids. Germline-derived CDR1 and CDR2 are SNHLY and FYNNEI. CDR3 sequence reads: CASSVGQGNTEAFF. The CDR3 DNA is TGTGCCAGCAGCGTGGGGCAGGGGAACACTGAAGCTTTCTTT.

This rearrangement joins TRBV4-2 to TRBJ2-2; TRBD1 aligns across 10 bases. CDR1 and CDR2 from the germline V gene are LGHNA and YNFKEQ. V was pared by 8 bases and J by 5 bases, with 5 bases of the junction left unmatched. CDR3 size: 14 residues. CDR3 nucleotide sequence: TGTGCCAGCGTTGGGACAGGGGAAACCGGGGAGCTGTTTTTT. This sequence encodes CASVGTGETGELFF.

CDR3 in amino acids: CASSEALSGIPYGYTF. The CDR3 nucleotides read TGTGCCAGCAGTGAAGCGCTTTCGGGGATCCCTTATGGCTACACCTTC. V usage is TRBV2 and J usage is TRBJ1-2, with D uncertain. Trimming removed 0 bases from V and 5 bases from J, with 16 bases in between. CDR1 and CDR2 (germline): SNHLY, FYNNEI. There are 16 residues in the CDR3.

This rearrangement joins TRBV10-1 to TRBJ2-7, with a weak D call TRBD1 (6 bases). The CDR3 spans 17 residues. The germline V gene encodes CDR1 WNHNN and CDR2 SYGVQD (reference sequence). V lost 3 bases, J lost 0 bases, and 18 bases lay in between. The CDR3 is CASSDLNIWDNSYEQYF. The CDR3 DNA reads as TGCGCCAGCAGTGATTTAAATATTTGGGACAACTCCTACGAGCAGTACTTC.

In this sample, this clone turned up once. The chain carries TRBV4-2 and TRBJ1-4; possible D gene TRBD1, 6 bases. Trimming cost V 0 bases and J 5 bases, with 19 bases left between them. This CDR3 is built from 18 residues. CDR1 and CDR2 (germline): LGHNA, YNFKEQ. The CDR3 DNA reads as TGTGCCAGCAGCCAAGATGGGGACCTAGGACAGAAGAATGAAAAACTGTTTTTT. The encoded protein is CASSQDGDLGQKNEKLFF.

The chain links TRBV9 to TRBJ1-3; unclear D gene. Trimming took 0 bases from V and 2 from J, leaving 9 bases between them. CDR3 size: 15 residues. Germline V CDR1 and CDR2: SGDLS, YYNGEE. CDR3 bases: TGTGCCAGCAGCGTAGACGGAAGAACTGGAAACACCATATATTTT. Translated: CASSVDGRTGNTIYF.

The V call is TRBV4-1, the J call TRBJ2-2; perhaps TRBD1 as D (5 bases). V was cut by 0 bases and J by 3 bases, with 20 bases left in between. CDR1 and CDR2 (germline): MGHRA, YSYEKL. CDR3 length: 19 amino acids. This CDR3 is CASSQDLGLLLVDTGELFF. In DNA form, the CDR3 reads TGCGCCAGCAGCCAAGACTTGGGGCTGCTATTAGTCGACACCGGGGAGCTGTTTTTT.

The chain employs TRBV28 and TRBJ2-1, with 8 bases identical to TRBD2. CDR3 length: 15 amino acids. The junction had 6 bases not matched to a gene; V was cut back by 2 bases and J by 6 bases. Germline V gene sequence: CDR1 MDHEN, CDR2 SYDVKM. The CDR3 loop is CASSLPGLDVNEQFF. CDR3 nucleotide sequence: TGTGCCAGCAGTTTACCGGGACTAGATGTCAATGAGCAGTTCTTC.

This sequence joins TRBV29-1 and TRBJ2-3; TRBD1 matches at 10 bases. V trimming: 6 bases; J trimming: 4 bases; junction bases outside the gene matches: 7. Germline V lookup: CDR1 SQVTM, CDR2 ANQGSEA. CDR3 length: 14 amino acids. Here the CDR3 DNA reads TGCAGCGTCGGGACAGGGGAGAGAGCAGATACGCAGTATTTT. The encoded protein is CSVGTGERADTQYF.

In this sample, this clone turned up many times. This chain links TRBV7-9 with TRBJ1-1, with a weak D call TRBD1 (5 bases). From germline, CDR1 is SEHNR and CDR2 FQNEAQ (reference sequence). V gave up 5 bases and J gave up 4 bases, with 20 bases separating them. The CDR3 covers 16 residues. This chain's CDR3 is CASSPRAGVEGTEAFF. The CDR3 region has the DNA TGTGCCAGCAGCCCCCGCGCGGGGGTAGAAGGCACTGAAGCTTTCTTT.

The V call is TRBV13, the J call TRBJ2-3; D may be TRBD2 (6 bases). Germline CDR1 PRHDT, CDR2 FYEKMQ (reference sequence). The CDR3 spans 16 residues. The V gene lost 5 bases and the J gene lost 0 bases, with 15 bases spanning the gap. DNA of the CDR3: TGTGCCAGCAGCCCGCGGGACGTCGCTAGCACAGATACGCAGTATTTT. Translation: CASSPRDVASTDTQYF.

The chain carries TRBV13 and TRBJ2-7; D not resolved. The germline V and J ends were trimmed by 0 bases and 1 base, with 10 bases remaining between them. CDR3 length equals 15 residues. Per germline, CDR1 PRHDT and CDR2 FYEKMQ (reference sequence). The CDR3, as DNA: TGTGCCAGCAGCTTAGGGGGGTTGGGTTCCTACGAGCAGTACTTC. Protein: CASSLGGLGSYEQYF.

The chain joins TRBV6-6 to TRBJ1-5, with TRBD1 as a possible D gene (6 bases). V dropped 5 bases and J dropped 4 bases, with 9 bases sitting between them. CDR1 MNHNY and CDR2 SVGAGI come from the germline V gene (reference sequence). The CDR3 sequence is 13 residues long. CDR3 nucleotide sequence: TGTGCCAGCAGTACCACAGGGAATCAGCCCCAGCATTTT. Translating gives CASSTTGNQPQHF.

The chain has TRBV6-5 and TRBJ1-2; D might be TRBD1 (5 bases). V was pared by 7 bases and J by 14 bases, with 17 bases between. The CDR3 length is 11 residues. Germline lookup yields CDR1 MNHEY and CDR2 SVGAGI. DNA for the CDR3: TGTGCCAGCACCGGAGAGGGGAGGCCGACCTTC. Protein: CASTGEGRPTF.